This T cell receptor (beta chain) was sequenced for a study of early T cells in non-severe SARS-CoV-2 infection. This clonotype has just a few counts. No antigen is known for it. V was cut by 7 bases and J by 1 base, with 13 bases left in between. The CDR3 is 14 residues long. Individual cDNA molecules received unique molecular identifiers during library preparation. From the 5' RACE reads, TCRdb called clonotypes with MiXCR, one entry per CDR3 protein. This sample has tens of thousands of distinct CDR3 sequences, with approximately 12% found just once. Study-level findings and limits: Lookups in VDJdb leaned toward anti-spike CD8 responses and missed private and CD4 specificities.

This TCR was sampled from an adult who was a healthcare worker with PCR-confirmed SARS-CoV-2 infection or an uninfected control (not recorded which). This sequence joins TRBV12-3 or TRBV12-4 and TRBJ1-1; D gene ambiguous. Sequencing input: whole blood. The CDR3 loop is CASTRPGKNTEAFF. The CDR3 DNA reads TGTGCCAGCACCCGCCCTGGGAAGAACACTGAAGCTTTCTTT.